The clone carrying this T cell receptor (beta chain) was seen only once. Its antigen is unidentified. Repertoires were generated with immunoSEQ multiplex PCR, while TCRdb's copy carries only in-frame clones and drops some. The sample lists hundreds of thousands of clones, 83% occurring once. The treatment here: 15 to 20 received Ad26.COV2.S at low or high dose, single or two shots; roughly five received placebo; per-sample allocation not given. The samples date from day 63 after the first vaccine or placebo injection. Spike of the Wuhan-strain SARS-CoV-2 was expressed by an Ad26 vector, which formed the vaccine. These data belong to a study of Ad26.COV2.S vaccination and SARS-CoV-2 variants. Study outcomes and limitations: Vaccinees reportedly had broad spike-specific CD8+ and CD4+ T cell responses.

CDR1 is SGHRS, CDR2 YFSETQ, per germline. V was trimmed by 4 bases and J by 2 bases, leaving 7 bases between them. There are 13 residues in the CDR3. Sample: peripheral blood, taken in a trial of Ad26.COV2.S vaccine versus placebo. This TCR came from a person between 18 and 60 years old who received the Ad26.COV2.S COVID-19 vaccine or a placebo. V usage is TRBV5-1 and J usage is TRBJ2-1; D remains unclear. The CDR3 nucleotides are TGCGCCAGCAGCGACTCAACCTACAATGAGCAGTTCTTC. Translation gives CASSDSTYNEQFF.